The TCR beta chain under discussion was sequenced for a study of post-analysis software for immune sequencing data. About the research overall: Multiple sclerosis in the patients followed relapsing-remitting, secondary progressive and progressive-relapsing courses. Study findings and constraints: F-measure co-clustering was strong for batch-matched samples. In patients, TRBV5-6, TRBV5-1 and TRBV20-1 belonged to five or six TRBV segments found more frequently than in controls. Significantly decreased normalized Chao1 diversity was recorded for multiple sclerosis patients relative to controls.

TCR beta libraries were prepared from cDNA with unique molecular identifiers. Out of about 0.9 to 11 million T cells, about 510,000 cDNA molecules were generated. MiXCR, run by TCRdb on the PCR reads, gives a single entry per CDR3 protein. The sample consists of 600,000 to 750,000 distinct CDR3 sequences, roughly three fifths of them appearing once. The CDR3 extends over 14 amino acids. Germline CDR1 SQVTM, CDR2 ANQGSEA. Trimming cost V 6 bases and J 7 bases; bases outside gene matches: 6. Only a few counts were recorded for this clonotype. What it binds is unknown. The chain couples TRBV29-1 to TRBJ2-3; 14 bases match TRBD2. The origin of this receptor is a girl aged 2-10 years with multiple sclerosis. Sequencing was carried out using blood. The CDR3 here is CSVGGLAGGHTQYF. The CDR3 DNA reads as TGCAGCGTGGGCGGACTAGCGGGGGGACATACGCAGTATTTT.